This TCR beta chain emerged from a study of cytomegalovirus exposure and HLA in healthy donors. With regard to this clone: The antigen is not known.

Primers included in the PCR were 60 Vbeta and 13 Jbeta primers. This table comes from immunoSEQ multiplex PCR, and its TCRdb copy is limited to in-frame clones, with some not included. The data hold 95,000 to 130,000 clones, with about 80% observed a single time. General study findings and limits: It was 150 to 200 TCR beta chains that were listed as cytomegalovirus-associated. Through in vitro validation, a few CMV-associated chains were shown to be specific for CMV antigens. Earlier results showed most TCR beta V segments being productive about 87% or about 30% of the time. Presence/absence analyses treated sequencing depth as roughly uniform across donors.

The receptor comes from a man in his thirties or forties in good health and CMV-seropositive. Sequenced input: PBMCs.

CDR3 protein: CASSIDRLNTEAFF. Here the CDR3 DNA reads TGTGCCAGCTCAATAGACAGGTTGAACACTGAAGCTTTCTTT. The chain carries TRBV18 and TRBJ1-1; D is perhaps TRBD1 (6 bases). The CDR3 has 14 amino acids. Germline V gives CDR1 KGHSH, CDR2 LQKENI. Trimming left V 5 bases short and J 0 bases short, with 10 bases between.